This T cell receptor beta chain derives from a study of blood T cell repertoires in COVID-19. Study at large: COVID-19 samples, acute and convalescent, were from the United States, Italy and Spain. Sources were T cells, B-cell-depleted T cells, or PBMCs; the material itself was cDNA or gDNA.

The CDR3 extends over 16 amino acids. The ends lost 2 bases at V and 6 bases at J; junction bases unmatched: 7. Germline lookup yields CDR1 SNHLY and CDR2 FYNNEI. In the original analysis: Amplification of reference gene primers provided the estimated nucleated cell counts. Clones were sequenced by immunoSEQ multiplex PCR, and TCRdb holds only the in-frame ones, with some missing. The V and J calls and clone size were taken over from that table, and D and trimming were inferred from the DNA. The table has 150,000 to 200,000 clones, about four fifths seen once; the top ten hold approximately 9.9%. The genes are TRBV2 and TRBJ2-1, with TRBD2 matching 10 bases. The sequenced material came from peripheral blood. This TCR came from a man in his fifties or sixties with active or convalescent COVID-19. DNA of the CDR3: TGTGCCAGCAGTGAATCGGCTAGCGGGGGACTCAATGAGCAGTTCTTC. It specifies CASSESASGGLNEQFF.